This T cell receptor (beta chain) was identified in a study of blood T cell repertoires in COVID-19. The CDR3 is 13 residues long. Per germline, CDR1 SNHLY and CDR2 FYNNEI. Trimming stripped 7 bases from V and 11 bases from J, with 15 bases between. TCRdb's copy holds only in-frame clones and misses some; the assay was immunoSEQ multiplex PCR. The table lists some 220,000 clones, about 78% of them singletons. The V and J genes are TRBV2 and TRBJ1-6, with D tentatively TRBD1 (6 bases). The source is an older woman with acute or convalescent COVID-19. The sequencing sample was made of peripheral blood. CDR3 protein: CASNGQGKAPLHF. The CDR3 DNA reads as TGTGCCAGCAACGGGCAGGGGAAGGCACCCCTCCACTTT.